The clone carrying this T cell receptor beta chain appeared many times. Its antigen is not known. This entry belongs to a study of early T cells in non-severe SARS-CoV-2 infection. Study summary: Bulk RNA isolated from unsorted whole blood underwent sequencing; chains were not paired.

Study-wide points: Private and CD4 specificities were missed by VDJdb matching, which favored anti-spike CD8 responses.

TCRdb reprocessed the 5' RACE reads with MiXCR, giving one entry per CDR3 protein. Found here are 30,000 or so distinct CDR3 sequences, roughly 6.6% of them singletons; the top ten hold about 3%. V lost 10 bases, J lost 1 base, and 16 bases lay in between. The CDR3 covers 15 residues. Germline CDR1 and CDR2: KGHDR and SFDVKD. The receptor was isolated from an adult who was a healthcare worker with PCR-confirmed SARS-CoV-2 infection or an uninfected control (not recorded which). Sequencing used whole blood. The chain combines TRBV24-1 with TRBJ1-5; D not certain. The CDR3 nucleotides are TGTGCCACTTCGCCCCCGGGCGGCAGCAATCAGCCCCAGCATTTT. This encodes CATSPPGGSNQPQHF.